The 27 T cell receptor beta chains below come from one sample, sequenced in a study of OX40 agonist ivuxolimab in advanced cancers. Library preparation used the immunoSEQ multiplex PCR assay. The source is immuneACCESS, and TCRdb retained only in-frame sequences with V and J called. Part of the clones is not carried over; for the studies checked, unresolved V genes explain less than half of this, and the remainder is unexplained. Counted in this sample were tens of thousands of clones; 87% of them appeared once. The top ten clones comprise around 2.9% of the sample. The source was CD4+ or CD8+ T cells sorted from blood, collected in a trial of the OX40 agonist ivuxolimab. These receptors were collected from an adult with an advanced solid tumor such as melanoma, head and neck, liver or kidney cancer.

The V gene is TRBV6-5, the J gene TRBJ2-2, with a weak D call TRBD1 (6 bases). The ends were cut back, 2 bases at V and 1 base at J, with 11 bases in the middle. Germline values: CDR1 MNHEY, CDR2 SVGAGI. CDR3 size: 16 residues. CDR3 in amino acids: CASSYGTLLNTGELFF. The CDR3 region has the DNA TGTGCCAGCAGTTACGGGACACTCTTGAACACCGGGGAGCTGTTTTTT.

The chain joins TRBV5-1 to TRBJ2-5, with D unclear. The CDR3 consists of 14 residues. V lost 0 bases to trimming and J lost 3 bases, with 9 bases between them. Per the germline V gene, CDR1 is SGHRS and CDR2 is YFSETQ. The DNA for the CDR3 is TGCGCCAGCAGCTTGGAGGTGGTGGAAGAGACCCAGTACTTC. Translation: CASSLEVVEETQYF.

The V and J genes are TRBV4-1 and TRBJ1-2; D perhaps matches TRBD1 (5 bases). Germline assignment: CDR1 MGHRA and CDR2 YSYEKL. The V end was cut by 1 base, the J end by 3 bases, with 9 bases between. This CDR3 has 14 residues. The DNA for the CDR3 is TGCGCCAGCAGCCAAGGAATAGGGGACTATGGCTACACCTTC. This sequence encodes CASSQGIGDYGYTF.

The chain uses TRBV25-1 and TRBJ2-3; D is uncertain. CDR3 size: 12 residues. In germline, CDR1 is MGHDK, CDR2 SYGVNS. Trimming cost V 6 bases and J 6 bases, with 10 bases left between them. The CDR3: CASRFLGDTQYF. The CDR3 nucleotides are TGTGCCAGCAGGTTCCTGGGGGATACGCAGTATTTT.

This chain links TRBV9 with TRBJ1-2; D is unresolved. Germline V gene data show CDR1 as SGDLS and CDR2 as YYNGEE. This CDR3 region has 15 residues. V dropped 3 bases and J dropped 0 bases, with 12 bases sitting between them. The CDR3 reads CASSAHGEPNYGYTF. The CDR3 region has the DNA TGTGCCAGCAGCGCTCATGGGGAGCCTAACTATGGCTACACCTTC.

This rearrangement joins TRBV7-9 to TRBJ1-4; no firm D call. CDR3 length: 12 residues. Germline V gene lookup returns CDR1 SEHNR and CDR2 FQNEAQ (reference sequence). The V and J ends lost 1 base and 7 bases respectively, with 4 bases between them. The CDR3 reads CASSLEGEKLFF. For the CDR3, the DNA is TGTGCCAGCAGCTTAGAAGGTGAAAAACTGTTTTTT.

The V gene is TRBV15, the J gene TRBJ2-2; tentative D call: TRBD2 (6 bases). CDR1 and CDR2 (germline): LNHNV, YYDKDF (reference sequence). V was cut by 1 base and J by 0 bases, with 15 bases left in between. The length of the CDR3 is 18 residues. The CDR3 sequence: CATSRVSTGGANTGELFF. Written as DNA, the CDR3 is TGTGCCACCAGCAGAGTATCGACCGGCGGGGCGAACACCGGGGAGCTGTTTTTT.

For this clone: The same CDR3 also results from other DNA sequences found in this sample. CDR3 in DNA: TGTGCCACCCGAGGGGGGGCTCGGGAGACCCAGTACTTC. Its protein product is CATRGGARETQYF. The chain has TRBV7-9 and TRBJ2-5; weak D call: TRBD2 (7 bases). The germline gives CDR1 SEHNR, CDR2 FQNEAQ (reference sequence). This CDR3 comprises 13 residues. Deletions cut 10 bases from V and 5 bases from J, with 17 bases between.

CDR3 sequence: CASSSGQGRTEAFF. CDR3 nucleotides: TGTGCCAGCAGCTCCGGACAGGGGCGGACTGAAGCTTTCTTT. V is TRBV28 and J is TRBJ1-1; the match to TRBD1 covers 9 bases. Germline CDR1 is MDHEN and CDR2 is SYDVKM. V shed 6 bases and J 5 bases; nucleotides not matched to a gene: 7. This CDR3 contains 14 residues.

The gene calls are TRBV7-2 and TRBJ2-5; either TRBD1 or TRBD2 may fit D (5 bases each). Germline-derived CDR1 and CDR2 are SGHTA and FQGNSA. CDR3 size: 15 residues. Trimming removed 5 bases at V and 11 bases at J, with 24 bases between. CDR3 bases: TGTGCCAGCAGCCTTAGGGCGGGCGGCGGAGAGGGGCAGTACTTC. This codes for CASSLRAGGGEGQYF. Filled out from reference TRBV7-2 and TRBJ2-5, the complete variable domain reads GAGVSQSPSNKVTEKGKDVELRCDPISGHTALYWYRQSLGQGLEFLIYFQGNSAPDKSGLPSDRFSAERTGGSVSTLTIQRTQQEDSAVYLCASSLRAGGGEGQYFGPGTRLLVL.

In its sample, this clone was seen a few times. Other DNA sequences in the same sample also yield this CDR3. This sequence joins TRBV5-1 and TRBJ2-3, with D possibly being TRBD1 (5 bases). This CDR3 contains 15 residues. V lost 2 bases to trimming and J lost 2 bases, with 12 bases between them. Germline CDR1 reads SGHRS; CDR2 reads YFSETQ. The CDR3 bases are TGCGCCAGCAGCTTTTTAGGGGCGCCCACAGATACGCAGTATTTT. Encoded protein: CASSFLGAPTDTQYF.

The CDR3 here is CASSEDRGDQPQHF. DNA for the CDR3: TGTGCCAGCAGTGAAGACAGGGGAGATCAGCCCCAGCATTTT. The chain links TRBV25-1 to TRBJ1-5; 8 bases map to TRBD1. V lost 2 bases to trimming and J lost 5 bases; unmatched junction nucleotides: 2. The CDR3 length is 14 residues. Germline CDR1 and CDR2: MGHDK and SYGVNS.

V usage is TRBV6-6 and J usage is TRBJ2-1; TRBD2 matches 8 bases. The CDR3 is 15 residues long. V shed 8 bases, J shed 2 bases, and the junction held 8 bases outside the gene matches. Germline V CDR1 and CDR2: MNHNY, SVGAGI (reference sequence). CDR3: CASGKGLVAYNEQFF. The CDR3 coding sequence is TGTGCCAGCGGTAAGGGACTAGTGGCCTACAATGAGCAGTTCTTC.

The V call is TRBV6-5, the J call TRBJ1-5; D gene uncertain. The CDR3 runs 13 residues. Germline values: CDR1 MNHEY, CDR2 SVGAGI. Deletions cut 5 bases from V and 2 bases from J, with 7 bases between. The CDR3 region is CASSKIGNQPQHF. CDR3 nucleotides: TGTGCCAGCAGTAAGATAGGCAATCAGCCCCAGCATTTT.

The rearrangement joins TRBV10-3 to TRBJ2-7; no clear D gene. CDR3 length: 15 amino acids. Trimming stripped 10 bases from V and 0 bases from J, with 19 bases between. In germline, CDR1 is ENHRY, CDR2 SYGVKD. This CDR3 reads CASRFGPTSSYEQYF. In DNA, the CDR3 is TGTGCCAGTCGGTTCGGACCGACAAGCTCCTACGAGCAGTACTTC.

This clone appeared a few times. The CDR3 region has the DNA TGTGCCAGCAGCACTGTAGCCTACGAGCAGTACTTC. It encodes CASSTVAYEQYF. This chain links TRBV7-2 with TRBJ2-7, with no clear D. CDR3 length equals 12 residues. CDR1 is SGHTA and CDR2 is FQGNSA in the germline V gene. V was trimmed by 5 bases and J by 2 bases, leaving 7 bases between them.

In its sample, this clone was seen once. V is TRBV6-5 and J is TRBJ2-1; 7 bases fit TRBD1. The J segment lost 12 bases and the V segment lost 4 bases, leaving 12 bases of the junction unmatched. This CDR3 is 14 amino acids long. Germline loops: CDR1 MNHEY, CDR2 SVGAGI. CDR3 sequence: CASSLNRQGHGQFF. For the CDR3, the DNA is TGTGCCAGCAGTTTGAATCGACAGGGCCATGGGCAGTTCTTC.

Here the CDR3 reads CASNERQVWAEAFF. DNA of the CDR3: TGCGCCAGCAACGAGCGACAGGTCTGGGCTGAAGCTTTCTTT. The gene calls are TRBV10-2 and TRBJ1-1; a possible D gene is TRBD1 (6 bases). The V gene's germline CDR1 is WSHSY and CDR2 SAAADI. Trimming pared 7 bases from V and 6 bases from J, leaving 18 bases between. This CDR3 is built from 14 residues.

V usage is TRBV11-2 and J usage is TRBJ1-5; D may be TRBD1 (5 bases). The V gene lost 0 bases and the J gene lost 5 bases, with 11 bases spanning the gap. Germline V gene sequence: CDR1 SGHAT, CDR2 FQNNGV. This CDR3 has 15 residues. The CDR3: CASSLDRGAHQPQHF. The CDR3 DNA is TGTGCCAGCAGCTTAGATCGCGGGGCCCATCAGCCCCAGCATTTT.

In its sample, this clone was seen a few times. The CDR3 DNA reads TGCGCCAGCAGCTTGGCCTCGGTGAACACTGAAGCTTTCTTT. This translates into CASSLASVNTEAFF. The genes are TRBV5-1 and TRBJ1-1; the D is unclear. Trimming took 0 bases from V and 0 from J, leaving 6 bases between them. CDR3 length: 14 amino acids. Per the germline V gene, CDR1 is SGHRS and CDR2 is YFSETQ.

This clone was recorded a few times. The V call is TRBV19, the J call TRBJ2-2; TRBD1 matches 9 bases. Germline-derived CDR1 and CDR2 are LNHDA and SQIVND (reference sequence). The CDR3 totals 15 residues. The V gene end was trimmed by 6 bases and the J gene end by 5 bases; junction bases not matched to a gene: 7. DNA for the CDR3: TGTGCCAGTAGGAAGGACAGGGGTCGTACCGGGGAGCTGTTTTTT. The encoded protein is CASRKDRGRTGELFF.

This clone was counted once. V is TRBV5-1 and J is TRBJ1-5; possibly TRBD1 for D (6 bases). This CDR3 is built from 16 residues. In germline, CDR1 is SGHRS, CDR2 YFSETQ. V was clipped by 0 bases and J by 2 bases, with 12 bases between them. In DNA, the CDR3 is TGCGCCAGCAGCTTGGATGGGGGGGCGGGCAATCAGCCCCAGCATTTT. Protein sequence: CASSLDGGAGNQPQHF.

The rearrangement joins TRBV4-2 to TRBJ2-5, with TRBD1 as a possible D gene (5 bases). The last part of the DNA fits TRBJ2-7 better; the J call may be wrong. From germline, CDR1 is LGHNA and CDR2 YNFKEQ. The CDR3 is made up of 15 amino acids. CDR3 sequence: CASSQDLAGSYEQYF. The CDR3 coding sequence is TGTGCCAGCAGCCAAGACCTGGCAGGGTCCTACGAGCAGTACTTC.

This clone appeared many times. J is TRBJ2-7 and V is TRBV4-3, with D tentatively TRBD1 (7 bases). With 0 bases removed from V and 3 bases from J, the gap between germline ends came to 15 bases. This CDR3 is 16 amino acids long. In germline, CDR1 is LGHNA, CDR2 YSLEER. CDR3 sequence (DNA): TGCGCCAGCAGCCAAGATTTGGGGGGACAGAGCTACGAGCAGTACTTC. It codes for CASSQDLGGQSYEQYF.

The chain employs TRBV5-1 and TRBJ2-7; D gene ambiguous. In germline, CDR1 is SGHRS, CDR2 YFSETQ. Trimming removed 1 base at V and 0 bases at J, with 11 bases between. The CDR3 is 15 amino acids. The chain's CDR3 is CASSLSQPRSYEQYF. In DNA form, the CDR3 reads TGCGCCAGCAGCTTGTCTCAGCCCCGCTCCTACGAGCAGTACTTC.

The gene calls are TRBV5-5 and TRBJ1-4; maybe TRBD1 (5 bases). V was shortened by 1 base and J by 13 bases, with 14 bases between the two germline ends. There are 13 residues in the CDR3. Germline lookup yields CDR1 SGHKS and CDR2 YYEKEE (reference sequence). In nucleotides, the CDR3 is TGTGCCAGCAGCTTGAGGGGCGAAAAGAGACTGTTTTTT. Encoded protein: CASSLRGEKRLFF.

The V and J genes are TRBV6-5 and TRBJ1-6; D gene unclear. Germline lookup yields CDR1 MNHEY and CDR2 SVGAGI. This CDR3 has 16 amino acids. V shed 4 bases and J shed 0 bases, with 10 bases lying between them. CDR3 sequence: CASSSDWSSYNSPLHF. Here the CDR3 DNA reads TGTGCCAGCAGTTCGGACTGGAGCTCCTATAATTCACCCCTCCACTTT.